The clone carrying this TCR beta chain was counted only a few times. Its antigen is not identified. TCRdb passed the reads through MiXCR, listing each CDR3 protein once. The table lists about 1,900 distinct CDR3 sequences, around 19% of them singletons. This entry belongs to a study of liver allograft versus peripheral blood T cells. About the study: What was compared were the T cell receptor repertoires in transplanted livers and those in the peripheral blood of recipients. Findings and limits, study-wide: Peripheral blood reportedly held T cell receptor repertoires that differed from those inside liver allografts.

The germline CDR1 and CDR2 sequences are MDHEN and SYDVKM. The V gene lost 6 bases and the J gene lost 5 bases, with 13 bases spanning the gap. The CDR3 sequence is 13 residues long. The chain joins TRBV28 to TRBJ1-2; unclear D gene. This TCR was recovered from a human patient who had a liver transplant. The T cells may partly be graft donor cells. CDR3 region: CASRLAATYGYTF. The CDR3 DNA reads TGTGCCAGCAGGCTAGCAGCCACTTATGGCTACACCTTC.